This TCR beta chain was recorded in a study of vaccination and CD4 T cells after COVID-19. Across the whole study: Six men and four women formed the convalescents, two being Hispanic. Blood was drawn a median roughly 66 days post second dose, range 14 to 241.

TCRdb redid the calling of the PCR reads with MiXCR, one entry per CDR3 protein. The sample shows 25,000 to 35,000 distinct CDR3 sequences, approximately 49% of them seen only once. V was trimmed by 4 bases and J by 3 bases, leaving 16 bases between them. In germline, CDR1 is SNHLY, CDR2 FYNNEI. CDR3 size: 15 residues. Time point here: late sampling 161 to 241 days after vaccination in three convalescent patients. The specimen comprised CD4+ T cells from blood, sampled about 7 months after SARS-CoV-2 vaccination. This chain connects TRBV2 to TRBJ2-7, with D possibly matching TRBD2 (5 bases). The origin of this receptor is a human donor who had recovered from COVID-19. This CDR3 reads CASSVFRGFYYEQYF. CDR3 DNA: TGTGCCAGCAGTGTGTTTCGGGGTTTCTACTACGAGCAGTACTTC.